The rows below give T cell receptor beta chains drawn from one sample of a study of shared clonotypes between healthy human individuals. The method was immunoSEQ multiplex PCR; TCRdb's version includes in-frame clones alone and lacks a portion of them. The sample has 2.3 million or so clones, approximately 93% seen once; the top ten hold about 0.37%. Sequencing input: naive CD4+ T cells from PBMCs. These receptors all stem from a man aged 18 to 30 in good health. Some clones in this sample may be carry-over from other donors' samples. The CDR3 runs from the conserved cysteine through the conserved F or W. A D gene is named only where the DNA matches it firmly. Size values are once, few and many counts, or a class for expanded clones, and some rows have none.

clone_size,j_call,d_call,v_call,cdr3_aa,cdr3_nt
-,TRBJ2-7,-,TRBV7-2,CASRSTGWGGEQYF,TGTGCCAGCAGGTCGACAGGATGGGGGGGCGAGCAGTACTTC
-,TRBJ2-7,TRBD1,TRBV6-4,CASSAGTGGYEQYF,TGTGCCAGCAGCGCAGGGACAGGGGGCTACGAGCAGTACTTC
-,TRBJ1-5,TRBD1,TRBV5-1,CASSLEAGGQPQHF,TGCGCCAGCAGCTTGGAGGCAGGGGGTCAGCCCCAGCATTTT
-,TRBJ2-1,TRBD2,TRBV28,CASRREGLAGVVLTDEQFF,TGTGCCAGCAGAAGGGAAGGACTAGCGGGAGTCGTTTTAACTGATGAGCAGTTCTTC
-,TRBJ1-6,-,TRBV30,CAWSVHRVTGTSYNSPLHF,TGTGCCTGGAGTGTACATCGGGTGACAGGAACTTCCTATAATTCACCCCTCCACTTT
-,TRBJ2-1,-,TRBV5-4,CASSRDFYNEQFF,TGTGCCAGCAGCCGGGACTTCTACAATGAGCAGTTCTTC
-,TRBJ1-3,-,TRBV2,CASSGGGPGNTIYF,TGTGCCAGCAGTGGGGGGGGACCTGGAAACACCATATATTTT
once,TRBJ1-2,TRBD1,TRBV30,CAWNDRDYGYTF,TGTGCCTGGAACGACAGGGACTATGGCTACACCTTC
-,TRBJ1-5,-,TRBV28,CASSINQPQHF,TGTGCCAGCAGTATAAATCAGCCCCAGCATTTT
-,TRBJ2-7,TRBD2,TRBV7-3,CASTSLSVAGLSYEQYF,TGTGCCAGCACCTCTTTAAGTGTAGCGGGACTCTCCTACGAGCAGTACTTC
-,TRBJ2-6,-,TRBV6-5,CASRDGSGANVLTF,TGTGCCAGCAGAGACGGCTCTGGGGCCAACGTCCTGACTTTC
-,TRBJ1-5,-,TRBV9,CASSVRHTGNQPQHF,TGTGCCAGCAGCGTACGACACACAGGCAATCAGCCCCAGCATTTT
-,TRBJ1-2,-,TRBV30,CAWSGGWDLSGYTF,TGTGCCTGGAGTGGGGGTTGGGATTTAAGTGGCTACACCTTC
-,TRBJ1-1,-,TRBV5-1,CASSSLRAEAFF,TGCGCCAGCAGCTCCCTGAGGGCAGAGGCTTTCTTT
-,TRBJ2-5,-,TRBV6-1,CASTPNSGPQETQYF,TGTGCCAGCACGCCAAATAGCGGACCTCAAGAGACCCAGTACTTC
-,TRBJ2-7,TRBD1,TRBV30,CAWSAGTGPYEQYF,TGTGCCTGGAGTGCGGGGACAGGACCATACGAGCAGTACTTC
-,TRBJ2-7,-,TRBV5-1,CASSLNRAGEGEQYF,TGCGCCAGCAGCCTGAATCGGGCAGGGGAGGGCGAGCAGTACTTC
-,TRBJ1-1,-,TRBV6-6,CAGGENTEAFF,TGTGCCGGGGGGGAGAACACTGAAGCTTTCTTT
-,TRBJ1-1,TRBD1,TRBV6-1,CASPTGGMNTEAFF,TGTGCCAGCCCGACAGGGGGAATGAACACTGAAGCTTTCTTT
-,TRBJ2-3,-,TRBV25-1,CASSAFVRGALTDTQYF,TGTGCCAGCAGTGCATTCGTAAGGGGGGCCCTCACAGATACGCAGTATTTT
-,TRBJ2-2,-,TRBV5-1,CASSLQPPANTGELFF,TGCGCCAGCAGCTTGCAACCCCCGGCGAACACCGGGGAGCTGTTTTTT
once,TRBJ2-4,-,TRBV6-5,CASRGTIPKNIQYF,TGTGCCAGCCGCGGGACGATACCTAAAAACATTCAGTACTTC
-,TRBJ2-7,TRBD2,TRBV5-4,CASSPGLAGGPKQYF,TGTGCCAGCAGCCCAGGACTAGCGGGAGGGCCGAAGCAGTACTTC
-,TRBJ2-1,TRBD2,TRBV7-8,CASSLTSNSGVEQFF,TGTGCCAGCAGCCTAACGTCCAATAGCGGGGTAGAGCAGTTCTTC
-,TRBJ2-7,-,TRBV27,CASSLRSGGPYEQYF,TGTGCCAGCAGTTTAAGATCGGGGGGCCCCTACGAGCAGTACTTC
few,TRBJ1-5,-,TRBV7-9,CASSLGSNDQPQHF,TGTGCCAGCAGCTTAGGATCGAACGACCAGCCCCAGCATTTT
-,TRBJ2-5,-,TRBV7-3,CASSPGSRGETQYF,TGTGCCAGCAGCCCTGGGTCTCGCGGGGAGACCCAGTACTTC
once,TRBJ2-2,-,TRBV11-3,CASSSRDPTGELFF,TGTGCCAGCAGCTCCCGGGACCCCACCGGGGAGCTGTTTTTT
-,TRBJ2-2,TRBD1,TRBV7-2,CASSIDTGGVTGELFF,TGTGCCAGCAGCATAGACACAGGGGGCGTGACCGGGGAGCTGTTTTTT
once,TRBJ2-7,TRBD2,TRBV5-1,CASSVFSGRAYEQYF,TGCGCCAGCAGCGTATTTAGCGGGAGGGCGTACGAGCAGTACTTC
-,TRBJ2-1,TRBD1,TRBV7-7,CASSSGTGTYNEQFF,TGTGCCAGCAGCTCCGGGACAGGGACCTACAATGAGCAGTTCTTC
-,TRBJ2-1,TRBD2,TRBV5-4,CASSWGLAGGSYNEQFF,TGTGCCAGCAGCTGGGGGCTAGCGGGAGGATCCTACAATGAGCAGTTCTTC
once,TRBJ2-3,TRBD2,TRBV5-4,CASSPARSSGRATDTQYF,TGTGCCAGCAGCCCCGCCCGTTCTAGCGGGAGGGCGACAGATACGCAGTATTTT
-,TRBJ2-1,-,TRBV10-1,CASSEPGNEQFF,TGCGCCAGCAGTGAACCTGGTAATGAGCAGTTCTTC
-,TRBJ2-3,-,TRBV27,CASRQRTDTQYF,TGTGCCAGCAGGCAACGCACAGATACGCAGTATTTT
-,TRBJ2-1,TRBD2,TRBV28,CASRSPRGRFQFF,TGTGCCAGCAGGTCCCCTCGCGGGAGGTTTCAGTTCTTC
-,TRBJ2-6,-,TRBV6-5,CASSSSVSGANVLTF,TGTGCCAGCAGTTCTAGCGTCTCTGGGGCCAACGTCCTGACTTTC
-,TRBJ1-1,-,TRBV5-1,CASSPRGGSTEAFF,TGCGCCAGCAGCCCGAGGGGGGGCAGCACTGAAGCTTTCTTT
-,TRBJ2-3,-,TRBV11-3,CASSLGGGQAQYF,TGTGCCAGCAGCCTGGGGGGTGGGCAAGCGCAGTATTTT
-,TRBJ2-7,-,TRBV7-8,CASSFGDLAYEQYF,TGTGCCAGCAGCTTCGGAGACCTGGCCTACGAGCAGTACTTC
-,TRBJ1-1,-,TRBV27,CASSLSVHAEAFF,TGTGCCAGCAGTTTATCGGTCCACGCTGAAGCTTTCTTT
-,TRBJ2-5,-,TRBV5-1,CASGGVQEWPQYF,TGCGCCAGCGGCGGGGTGCAAGAGTGGCCCCAGTACTTC
-,TRBJ1-2,-,TRBV30,CAWTNGGVGYTF,TGTGCCTGGACCAACGGGGGTGTCGGCTACACCTTC
-,TRBJ1-1,TRBD1,TRBV27,CASSRPPSRGAEAFF,TGTGCCAGCAGCCGACCCCCCAGCAGGGGGGCTGAAGCTTTCTTT
once,TRBJ1-4,-,TRBV9,CASSPSPGANEKLFF,TGTGCCAGCAGCCCCTCACCCGGGGCCAATGAAAAACTGTTTTTT